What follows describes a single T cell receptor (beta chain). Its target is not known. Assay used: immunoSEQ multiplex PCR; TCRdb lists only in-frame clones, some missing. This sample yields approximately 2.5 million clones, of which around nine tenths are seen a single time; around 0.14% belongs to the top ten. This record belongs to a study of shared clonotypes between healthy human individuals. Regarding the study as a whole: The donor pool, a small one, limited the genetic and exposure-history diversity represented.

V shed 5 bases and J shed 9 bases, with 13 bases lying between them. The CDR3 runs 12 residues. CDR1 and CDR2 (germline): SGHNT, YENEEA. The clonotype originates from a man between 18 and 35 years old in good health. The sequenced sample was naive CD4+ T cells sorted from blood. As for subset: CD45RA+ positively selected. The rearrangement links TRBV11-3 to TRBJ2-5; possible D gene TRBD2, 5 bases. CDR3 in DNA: TGTGCCAGCAGCGGCGTTGGAGGCGCCCAGTACTTC. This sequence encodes CASSGVGGAQYF.